Sequencing of this TCR beta chain was carried out in a study of blood T cells in healthy people across ages. Notes on the study in general: Reliance upon unsorted PBMCs precluded definitive naive versus antigen-experienced comparison.

In its sample, this clonotype was seen a few times. The target antigen is unknown. The use of a sample-barcoded 5' primer and a J-beta primer mix characterized a second PCR of roughly 7 to 12 cycles. TCRdb re-analysed the 5' RACE reads in MiXCR, keeping a single row per CDR3 protein. In the table there are 600,000 to 850,000 distinct CDR3 sequences, more than 20% of which are singletons. With 5 bases removed from V and 5 bases from J, the gap between germline ends came to 15 bases. The CDR3 runs 14 residues. Germline CDR1 reads MNHEY; CDR2 reads SVGAGI. These sequences were also reported in another study, on T cells of mothers and their children.

Specimen: blood. V and J are TRBV6-5 and TRBJ1-1, with D possibly being TRBD1 (5 bases). The receptor was isolated from a boy younger than 18 in good health. The CDR3 here is CASSPRRGGTEAFF. CDR3 bases: TGTGCCAGCAGTCCCCGAAGGGGAGGAACTGAAGCTTTCTTT.